The 18 T cell receptor beta chains listed next were all sequenced from one sample in a study of blood T cell repertoires in COVID-19 (dated by TCRdb to 2020 to 2022). The library was built by means of the immunoSEQ multiplex PCR assay. TCRdb obtained this table from immuneACCESS and retained in-frame rearrangements with V and J assigned. These tables miss some clones; where compared with another copy, unresolved V genes account for less than half of the shortfall, and the remainder is unexplained. This sample lists 150,000 to 200,000 clones; about 89% were detected once. The ten biggest clones cover approximately 8.1% of the sample. Sequenced sample: PBMCs or T cells enriched from blood (not recorded which). The receptors come from a woman between 18 and 29 years old who had recovered from COVID-19.

The rearrangement joins TRBV5-4 to TRBJ1-2; D uncertain. V was shortened by 2 bases and J by 1 base, with 9 bases between the two germline ends. Germline-derived CDR1 and CDR2 are SGHNT and YYREEE (reference sequence). This CDR3 region has 14 residues. CDR3 residues: CASSLQTSNYGYTF. In DNA form, the CDR3 reads TGTGCCAGCAGCTTACAAACAAGTAACTATGGCTACACCTTC. Filled out from reference TRBV5-4 and TRBJ1-2, the complete variable domain reads ETGVTQSPTHLIKTRGQQVTLRCSSQSGHNTVSWYQQALGQGPQFIFQYYREEENGRGNFPPRFSGLQFPNYSSELNVNALELDDSALYLCASSLQTSNYGYTFGSGTRLTVV.

J is TRBJ1-5 and V is TRBV7-9; 10 nucleotides match TRBD1. The CDR3 is 15 residues long. V gave up 5 bases and J gave up 4 bases; unmatched junction bases: 5. The V gene's germline CDR1 is SEHNR and CDR2 FQNEAQ (reference sequence). The CDR3 DNA follows: TGTGCCAGCAGCGGGGGGACAGGGGTTAATCAGCCCCAGCATTTT. It translates to CASSGGTGVNQPQHF.

This clone has just a few counts. V gene TRBV9 combines with J gene TRBJ2-1; 7 positions match TRBD2. The CDR3 loop spans 15 amino acids. The V segment lost 0 bases and the J segment 3 bases; nucleotides outside the gene matches: 3. CDR1 and CDR2 (germline): SGDLS, YYNGEE. This chain's CDR3 is CASSVGSGVYNEQFF. The CDR3 DNA reads as TGTGCCAGCAGCGTAGGGAGCGGGGTCTACAATGAGCAGTTCTTC.

The V and J genes are TRBV5-1 and TRBJ2-3; D is undetermined. Germline V gene sequence: CDR1 SGHRS, CDR2 YFSETQ. CDR3 length: 16 residues. V was trimmed by 1 base and J by 1 base, leaving 13 bases between them. CDR3 coding DNA: TGCGCCAGCAGCTTGACTCCCCTCGATGGCACAGATACGCAGTATTTT. Translating it yields CASSLTPLDGTDTQYF. Combining the CDR3 with reference TRBV5-1 and TRBJ2-3 gives the whole variable domain KAGVTQTPRYLIKTRGQQVTLSCSPISGHRSVSWYQQTPGQGLQFLFEYFSETQRNKGNFPGRFSGRQFSNSRSEMNVSTLELGDSALYLCASSLTPLDGTDTQYFGPGTRLTVL.

The chain links TRBV5-4 to TRBJ2-2, with unresolved D. Germline CDR1 SGHNT, CDR2 YYREEE (reference sequence). The CDR3 consists of 12 residues. Trimming cost V 4 bases and J 5 bases, with 6 bases left between them. In DNA form, the CDR3 reads TGTGCCAGCAGCCCCCTGACCGGGGAGCTGTTTTTT. It codes for CASSPLTGELFF.

The chain is built from TRBV27 and TRBJ2-6, with TRBD1 as a possible D gene (6 bases). The CDR3 has 16 amino acids. Per the germline V gene, CDR1 is MNHEY and CDR2 is SMNVEV (reference sequence). The V gene lost 5 bases and the J gene lost 0 bases, with 11 bases spanning the gap. CDR3 in amino acids: CASSGQFISGANVLTF. DNA for the CDR3: TGTGCCAGCAGTGGACAGTTCATCTCTGGGGCCAACGTCCTGACTTTC. The complete variable domain, with remaining parts taken from reference TRBV27 and TRBJ2-6, reads EAQVTQNPRYLITVTGKKLTVTCSQNMNHEYMSWYRQDPGLGLRQIYYSMNVEVTDKGDVPEGYKVSRKEKRNFPLILESPSPNQTSLYFCASSGQFISGANVLTFGAGSRLTVL.

The chain couples TRBV5-1 to TRBJ2-7, with D tentatively TRBD2 (7 bases). Germline CDR1 SGHRS, CDR2 YFSETQ. The V gene lost 1 base and the J gene lost 5 bases, with 10 bases spanning the gap. The CDR3 has 13 residues. This CDR3 is CASSLRGAHEQYF. CDR3 nucleotide sequence: TGCGCCAGCAGCTTGCGGGGGGCCCACGAGCAGTACTTC.

The CDR3 loop reads CASSFVGQGLNEQFF. The CDR3 DNA follows: TGTGCCAGCAGTTTTGTGGGACAGGGGCTAAATGAGCAGTTCTTC. This sequence joins TRBV28 and TRBJ2-1; 10 nucleotides line up with TRBD1. This CDR3 spans 15 amino acids. CDR1 is MDHEN and CDR2 is SYDVKM in the germline V gene. V shed 3 bases, J shed 7 bases, and the junction held 6 bases outside the gene matches.

This rearrangement joins TRBV6-5 to TRBJ1-2; 10 bases align to TRBD1. From germline, CDR1 is MNHEY and CDR2 SVGAGI. Trimming took 6 bases from V and 3 from J; bases not matched to a gene: 7. The CDR3 contains 15 residues. The CDR3, as DNA: TGTGCCAGCAGGGAGGGACAGGGGTCGGACTATGGCTACACCTTC. Translation: CASREGQGSDYGYTF.

The chain recombines TRBV12-5 with TRBJ1-1; D unresolved. The CDR3 runs to 15 residues. Trimming took off 3 bases at V and 1 base at J, with 12 bases between the two ends. The germline V gene has CDR1 LGHNT and CDR2 FRNRAP. The CDR3, as DNA: TGTGCTAGTGGTTTTCTCTCTCCCGGGAACACTGAAGCTTTCTTT. Translated, it gives CASGFLSPGNTEAFF.

This clone was found a few times. The gene calls are TRBV19 and TRBJ2-7, with 9 bases aligning to TRBD1. Germline-derived CDR1 and CDR2 are LNHDA and SQIVND (reference sequence). The CDR3 is made up of 13 amino acids. The V segment lost 4 bases and the J segment 5 bases; nucleotides outside the gene matches: 3. DNA of the CDR3: TGTGCCAGTAGTAGGGGACAGGGCAACGAGCAGTACTTC. Amino acids: CASSRGQGNEQYF. The entire variable domain, with the rest obtained from reference TRBV19 and TRBJ2-7, is as follows: DGGITQSPKYLFRKEGQNVTLSCEQNLNHDAMYWYRQDPGQGLRLIYYSQIVNDFQKGDIAEGYSVSREKKESFPLTVTSAQKNPTAFYLCASSRGQGNEQYFGPGTRLTVT.

This chain uses TRBV2 with TRBJ2-7, with D possibly TRBD2 on 6 matching bases. Looked up from germline, CDR1 is SNHLY and CDR2 is FYNNEI. The ends were cut back, 2 bases at V and 5 bases at J, with 16 bases in the middle. The CDR3 is 15 residues long. The CDR3 bases are TGTGCCAGCAGTGAATTTCTCCGGGAGAGCCACGAGCAGTACTTC. This sequence encodes CASSEFLRESHEQYF.

The chain carries TRBV21-1 and TRBJ1-5; the tabulated D call, TRBD1, remains unverified against the DNA. TRBV21-1 is annotated as a pseudogene. The CDR3 is 13 amino acids. The CDR3 here is CASRGQGGQPQHF. DNA of the CDR3: TGTGCCAGCAGAGGACAGGGGGGGCAGCCCCAGCATTTT.

This clone was observed at least ten times. The rearrangement links TRBV6-2 or TRBV6-3 to TRBJ2-3, with TRBD2 matching over 7 bases. The CDR3 is made up of 14 amino acids. The germline CDR1 and CDR2 sequences are MNHEY and SVGEGT. V lost 4 bases, J lost 2 bases, and 3 bases stayed unmatched. CDR3 sequence reads: CASSSSGDTDTQYF. DNA of the CDR3: TGTGCCAGCAGTTCGAGCGGGGACACAGATACGCAGTATTTT.

This clone showed up just once. The gene calls are TRBV19 and TRBJ1-5, with D perhaps matching TRBD1 (5 bases). The CDR3 sequence is 15 residues long. CDR1 and CDR2 (germline): LNHDA, SQIVND (reference sequence). With 10 bases removed from V and 2 bases from J, the gap between germline ends came to 18 bases. Here the CDR3 DNA reads TGTGCCACCCACGCCAAAGGGGTCGGCAATCAGCCCCAGCATTTT. It translates to CATHAKGVGNQPQHF.

This chain uses TRBV9 with TRBJ2-3; perhaps TRBD2 as D (6 bases). V was cut by 0 bases and J by 4 bases, with 12 bases left in between. The CDR3 extends over 15 amino acids. The germline CDR1 and CDR2 sequences are SGDLS and YYNGEE. The chain's CDR3 is CASSVAGSSADTQYF. The CDR3 nucleotides read TGTGCCAGCAGCGTAGCAGGGTCTAGCGCAGATACGCAGTATTTT.

J is TRBJ1-6 and V is TRBV12-3 or TRBV12-4; D gene uncertain. The CDR3 is 13 residues long. Between the trimmed V and J ends, which lost 4 bases and 8 bases, there was a span of 9 bases. CDR3 amino acids: CASSSVSDSPLHF. The CDR3 region has the DNA TGTGCCAGCAGTTCTGTTAGCGATTCACCCCTCCACTTT.

The rearrangement uses TRBV6-5 and TRBJ2-6, with TRBD2 as a possible D gene (6 bases). Trimming removed 7 bases from V and 4 bases from J, with 14 bases in between. The CDR3 totals 15 residues. Germline CDR1 MNHEY, CDR2 SVGAGI. CDR3 protein: CASTPGDTGANVLTF. The CDR3 DNA sequence: TGTGCCAGCACCCCGGGAGATACCGGGGCCAACGTCCTGACTTTC.